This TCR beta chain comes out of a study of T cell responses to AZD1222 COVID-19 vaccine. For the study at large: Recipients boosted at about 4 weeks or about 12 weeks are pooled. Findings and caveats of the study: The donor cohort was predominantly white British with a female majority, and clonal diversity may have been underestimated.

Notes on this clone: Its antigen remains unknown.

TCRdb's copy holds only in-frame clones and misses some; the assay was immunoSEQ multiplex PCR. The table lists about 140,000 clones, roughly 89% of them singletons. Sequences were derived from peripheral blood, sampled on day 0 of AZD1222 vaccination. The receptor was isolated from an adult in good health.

CDR3 sequence: CASSLPPSSTDTQYF. For the CDR3, the DNA is TGTGCCAGCAGCCTACCTCCATCTAGCACAGATACGCAGTATTTT. The chain is built from TRBV5-6 and TRBJ2-3; no firm D call. Between the trimmed V and J ends, which lost 4 bases and 0 bases, there was a span of 12 bases. CDR1 is SGHDT and CDR2 is YYEEEE in the germline V gene. The CDR3 sequence is 15 residues long.